This is a list of T cell receptor beta chains from one sample in a study of blood T cell repertoires in COVID-19. Profiling relied on immunoSEQ multiplex PCR, and the TCRdb table lists in-frame clones only, not all of them. The table lists under 450,000 clones, 75% to 90% of them singletons. The sample was peripheral blood. These receptors were taken from a woman in her 40s with COVID-19, enrolled during active disease. CDR3s include the opening cysteine and the closing phenylalanine or tryptophan. A D gene is named only where the DNA matches it firmly. Clone size appears in some rows only: once, few, many, or a class for an expanded clone.

.,TRBJ2-5,TRBD1,TRBV27,CASSPGQGIGVETQYF,TGTGCCAGCAGTCCGGGACAGGGGATAGGAGTAGAGACCCAGTACTTC
.,TRBJ2-7,.,TRBV21-1,CASQEDRAYYEQYF,TGTGCCAGCCAAGAGGACAGGGCTTACTACGAGCAGTACTTC
once,TRBJ2-6,.,TRBV19,CAIGQTSGANVLTF,TGTGCCATTGGGCAGACCTCTGGGGCCAACGTCCTGACTTTC
.,TRBJ2-1,TRBD1,TRBV27,CASRSGQVYNEQFF,TGTGCCAGCAGATCGGGACAGGTCTACAATGAGCAGTTCTTC
.,TRBJ2-2,TRBD2,TRBV27,CASSLLLAGGTGELFF,TGTGCCAGCAGTTTACTCCTAGCGGGAGGGACCGGGGAGCTGTTTTTT
.,TRBJ2-2,.,TRBV6-2/TRBV6-3,CASSLNSGSNTGELFF,TGTGCCAGCAGTCTAAATAGCGGATCGAACACCGGGGAGCTGTTTTTT
.,TRBJ1-5,.,TRBV5-1,CASSLAGNSNQPQHF,TGCGCCAGCAGCTTGGCAGGTAATAGCAATCAGCCCCAGCATTTT
.,TRBJ1-1,.,TRBV5-5,CASSLGWSEAFF,TGTGCCAGCAGCTTGGGATGGAGTGAAGCTTTCTTT
.,TRBJ2-2,.,TRBV20-1,CSVPTGGELFF,TGCAGTGTTCCAACGGGGGGGGAGCTGTTTTTT
.,TRBJ2-2,.,TRBV7-3,CASSSTANTGELFF,TGTGCCAGCAGCTCCACAGCGAACACCGGGGAGCTGTTTTTT
.,TRBJ2-3,TRBD1,TRBV12-3/TRBV12-4,CATRGLEDTQYF,TGTGCCACCAGGGGGCTTGAGGATACGCAGTATTTT
.,TRBJ2-1,TRBD1,TRBV7-9,CASSFRTGRENEQFF,TGTGCCAGCAGCTTCCGGACAGGGCGTGAGAATGAGCAGTTCTTC
.,TRBJ1-4,.,TRBV19,CASSALGRGLEANEKLFF,TGTGCCAGTAGTGCCCTGGGTCGGGGGTTGGAAGCTAATGAAAAACTGTTTTTT
few,TRBJ1-4,.,TRBV28,CASSLRQGNEKLFF,TGTGCCAGCAGTTTGCGGCAGGGAAATGAAAAACTGTTTTTT
.,TRBJ1-1,.,TRBV5-1,CASSLARGDTEAFF,TGCGCCAGCAGCTTGGCCAGGGGCGACACTGAAGCTTTCTTT
.,TRBJ1-2,.,TRBV19,CASMARAGSGYTF,TGTGCCAGTATGGCCCGAGCTGGGAGCGGCTACACCTTC
few,TRBJ1-1,.,TRBV6-5,CASRPADRLNTEAFF,TGTGCCAGCAGACCCGCGGACAGATTGAACACTGAAGCTTTCTTT
.,TRBJ2-7,TRBD2,TRBV18,CASSPPELAGGFYEQYF,TGTGCCAGCTCCCCCCCCGAACTAGCGGGAGGGTTCTACGAGCAGTACTTC
once,TRBJ2-3,.,TRBV2,CASTRYPDTQYF,TGTGCCAGCACTAGATACCCAGATACGCAGTATTTT
.,TRBJ2-1,.,TRBV7-6,CASSLGGGPYNEQFF,TGTGCCAGCAGCTTAGGTGGCGGGCCCTACAATGAGCAGTTCTTC
.,TRBJ1-4,.,TRBV4-1,CASSQDAATNEKLFF,TGCGCCAGCAGCCAAGATGCGGCGACTAATGAAAAACTGTTTTTT
.,TRBJ2-3,TRBD1,TRBV28,CASSLTTGRTDTQYF,TGTGCCAGCAGTTTAACGACAGGGCGGACAGATACGCAGTATTTT
.,TRBJ1-1,.,TRBV29-1,CSVDLDSSNTEAFF,TGCAGCGTTGATCTTGACAGTTCGAACACTGAAGCTTTCTTT
.,TRBJ1-6,.,TRBV9,CASSVQAGNNSPLHF,TGTGCCAGCAGCGTACAAGCAGGCAATAATTCACCCCTCCACTTT
.,TRBJ1-1,TRBD1,TRBV10-3,CAIRDRDTEAFF,TGTGCCATCAGGGACAGGGACACTGAAGCTTTCTTT
.,TRBJ2-5,.,TRBV27,CASSLRIDRGLVKETQYF,TGTGCCAGCAGTTTAAGGATCGACCGGGGGTTGGTTAAAGAGACCCAGTACTTC
.,TRBJ2-7,.,TRBV28,CAIAGDWKQYF,TGTGCCATCGCGGGTGATTGGAAACAGTACTTC